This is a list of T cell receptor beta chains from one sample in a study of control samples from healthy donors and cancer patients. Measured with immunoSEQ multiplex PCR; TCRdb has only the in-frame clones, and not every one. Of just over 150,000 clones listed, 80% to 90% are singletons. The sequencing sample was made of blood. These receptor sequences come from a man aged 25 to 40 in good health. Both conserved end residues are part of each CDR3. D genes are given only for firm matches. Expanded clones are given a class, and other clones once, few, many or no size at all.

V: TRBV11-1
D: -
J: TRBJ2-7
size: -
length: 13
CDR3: CASSLGGDYEQYF
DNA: TGTGCCAGCAGCTTAGGGGGAGATTACGAGCAGTACTTC

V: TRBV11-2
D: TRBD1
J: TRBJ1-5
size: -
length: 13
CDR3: CASSQQGDQPQHF
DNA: TGTGCCAGCAGCCAGCAGGGGGATCAGCCCCAGCATTTT

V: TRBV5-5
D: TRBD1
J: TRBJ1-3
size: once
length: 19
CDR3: CASSLGQDRGLYSGNTIYF
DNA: TGTGCCAGCAGCTTGGGTCAGGACAGGGGGCTATACTCTGGAAACACCATATATTTT

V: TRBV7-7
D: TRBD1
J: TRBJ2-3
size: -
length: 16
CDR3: CASSLGTGTRGDTQYF
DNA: TGTGCCAGCAGCTTGGGAACAGGGACCAGGGGGGATACGCAGTATTTT

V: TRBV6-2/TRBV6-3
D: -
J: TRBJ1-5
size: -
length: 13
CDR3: CASSYSGIDSVVF
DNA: TGTGCCAGCAGTTACTCGGGGATAGATAGTGTGGTTTTT

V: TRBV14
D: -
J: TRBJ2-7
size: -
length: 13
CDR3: CASSHFTGKGQYF
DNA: TGTGCCAGCAGCCATTTCACAGGGAAAGGGCAGTACTTC

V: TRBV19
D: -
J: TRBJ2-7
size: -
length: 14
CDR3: CASRQQGGSYEQYF
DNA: TGTGCCAGTAGACAACAGGGGGGGAGTTACGAGCAGTACTTC

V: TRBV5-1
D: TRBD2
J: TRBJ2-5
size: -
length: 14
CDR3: CASSTSGGQETQYF
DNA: TGCGCCAGCAGCACTAGCGGGGGCCAAGAGACCCAGTACTTC

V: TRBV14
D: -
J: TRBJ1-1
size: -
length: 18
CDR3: CASSQDRTYAAVPTEAFF
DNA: TGTGCCAGCAGCCAAGATCGCACATACGCTGCTGTCCCCACTGAAGCTTTCTTT

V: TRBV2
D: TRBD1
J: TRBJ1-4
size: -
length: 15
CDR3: CASRKGGQGDEKLFF
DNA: TGTGCCAGCAGAAAAGGGGGGCAGGGGGATGAAAAACTGTTTTTT

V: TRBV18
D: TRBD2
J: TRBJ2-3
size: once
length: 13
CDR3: CASATSVADTQYF
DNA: TGTGCCAGCGCCACTAGCGTCGCAGATACGCAGTATTTT

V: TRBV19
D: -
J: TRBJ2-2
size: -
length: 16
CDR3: CASAPGWGIFTGELFF
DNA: TGTGCCAGTGCCCCCGGGTGGGGGATTTTTACCGGGGAGCTGTTTTTT

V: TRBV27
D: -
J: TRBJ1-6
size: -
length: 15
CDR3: CASAYGQTRGSPLHF
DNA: TGTGCCAGCGCTTACGGACAGACGAGGGGTTCACCCCTCCACTTT

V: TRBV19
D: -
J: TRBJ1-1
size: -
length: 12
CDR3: CASSTVEGRPFF
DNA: TGTGCCAGTAGTACGGTGGAAGGAAGACCTTTCTTT

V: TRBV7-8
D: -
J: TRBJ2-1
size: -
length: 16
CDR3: CASSLGGRLAKGEQFF
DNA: TGTGCCAGCAGCTTAGGGGGTCGGCTAGCGAAGGGTGAGCAGTTCTTC

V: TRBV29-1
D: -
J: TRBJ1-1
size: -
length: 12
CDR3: CSVLTVNTEAFF
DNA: TGCAGCGTTTTGACGGTAAACACTGAAGCTTTCTTT

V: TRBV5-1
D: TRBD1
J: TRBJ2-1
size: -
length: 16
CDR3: CASSFLGQDSYNEQFF
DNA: TGCGCCAGCAGCTTCCTCGGACAGGACTCCTACAATGAGCAGTTCTTC

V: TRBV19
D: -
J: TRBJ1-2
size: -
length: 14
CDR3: CASTSDKNSYGYTF
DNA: TGTGCCAGTACCTCGGACAAGAATAGCTATGGCTACACCTTC

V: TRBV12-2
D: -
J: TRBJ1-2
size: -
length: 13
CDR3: CASRFGQGNGYTF
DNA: -

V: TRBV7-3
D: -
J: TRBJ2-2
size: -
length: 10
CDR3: CASRAGELFF
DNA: TGTGCCAGCAGGGCCGGGGAGCTGTTTTTT

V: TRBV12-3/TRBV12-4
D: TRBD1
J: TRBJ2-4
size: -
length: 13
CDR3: CASRDRGLNIQYF
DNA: TGTGCCAGCCGGGACAGGGGTTTAAACATTCAGTACTTC

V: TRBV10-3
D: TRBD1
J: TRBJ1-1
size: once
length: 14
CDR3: CAIRTGGLNTEAFF
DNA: TGTGCCATCAGAACAGGGGGATTGAACACTGAAGCTTTCTTT

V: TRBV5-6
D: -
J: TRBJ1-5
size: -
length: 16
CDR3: CASSSTTGGYNQPQHF
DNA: TGTGCCAGCAGCTCGACTACCGGGGGTTACAATCAGCCCCAGCATTTT

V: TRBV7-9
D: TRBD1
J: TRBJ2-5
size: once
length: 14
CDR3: CASSPRTGKGTQYF
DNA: TGTGCCAGCAGCCCACGGACAGGGAAAGGGACCCAGTACTTC

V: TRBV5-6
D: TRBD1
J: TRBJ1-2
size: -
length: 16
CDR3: CASSLALGQGGKGYTF
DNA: TGTGCCAGCAGCTTGGCATTGGGACAGGGTGGAAAGGGCTACACCTTC

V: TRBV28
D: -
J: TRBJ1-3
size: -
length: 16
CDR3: CASSLLRDPRGNTIYF
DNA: TGTGCCAGCAGTTTATTAAGGGACCCAAGGGGGAACACCATATATTTT

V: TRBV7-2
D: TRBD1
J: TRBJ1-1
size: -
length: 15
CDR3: CASSLGDRGHTEAFF
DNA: TGTGCCAGCAGCTTAGGGGACAGGGGGCACACTGAAGCTTTCTTT

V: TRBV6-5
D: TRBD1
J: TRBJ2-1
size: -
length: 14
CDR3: CASSSGTGSREQFF
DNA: TGTGCCAGCAGTTCTGGGACAGGGTCGAGGGAGCAGTTCTTC

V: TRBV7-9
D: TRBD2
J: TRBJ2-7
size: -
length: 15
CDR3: CASSLGVGGAYEQYF
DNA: TGTGCCAGCAGCTTAGGGGTCGGGGGGGCCTACGAGCAGTACTTC

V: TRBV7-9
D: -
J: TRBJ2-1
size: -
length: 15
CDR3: CASSLVLGQSNEQFF
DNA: TGTGCCAGCAGCTTAGTCTTGGGGCAGAGCAATGAGCAGTTCTTC

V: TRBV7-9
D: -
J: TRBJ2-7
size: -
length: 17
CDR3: CASSPWPRGGISYEQYF
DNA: TGTGCCAGCAGCCCGTGGCCCCGAGGGGGGATTTCCTACGAGCAGTACTTC

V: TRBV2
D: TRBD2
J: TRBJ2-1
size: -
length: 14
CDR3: CASRGGGYYNEQFF
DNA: TGTGCCAGCAGGGGCGGGGGATACTACAATGAGCAGTTCTTC

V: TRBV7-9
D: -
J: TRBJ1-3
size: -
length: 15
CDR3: CASSPWFFSGNTIYF
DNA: TGTGCCAGCAGCCCATGGTTTTTCTCTGGAAACACCATATATTTT

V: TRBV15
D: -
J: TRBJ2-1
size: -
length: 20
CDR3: CATSRDPIGGLLTSYNEQFF
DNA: TGTGCCACCAGCAGAGATCCCATCGGCGGTTTACTAACTTCCTACAATGAGCAGTTCTTC

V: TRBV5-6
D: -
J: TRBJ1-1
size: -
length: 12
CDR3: CASSLASAEAFF
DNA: TGTGCCAGCAGCTTAGCCTCGGCTGAAGCTTTCTTT

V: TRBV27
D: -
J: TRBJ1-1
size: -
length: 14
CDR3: CASSDGGLNTEAFF
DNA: TGTGCCAGCAGCGACGGGGGACTGAACACTGAAGCTTTCTTT

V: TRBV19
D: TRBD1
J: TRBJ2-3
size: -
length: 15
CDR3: CASSDRATFTDTQYF
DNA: TGTGCCAGTAGCGACAGGGCGACCTTCACAGATACGCAGTATTTT

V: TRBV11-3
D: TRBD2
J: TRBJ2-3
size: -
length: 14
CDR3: CASSFSGRSDTQYF
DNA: TGTGCCAGCAGCTTTAGCGGGAGATCGGATACGCAGTATTTT

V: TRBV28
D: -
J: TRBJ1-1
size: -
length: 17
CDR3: CASSPWLTSGVNTEAFF
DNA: TGTGCCAGCAGTCCCTGGCTCACATCAGGGGTGAACACTGAAGCTTTCTTT

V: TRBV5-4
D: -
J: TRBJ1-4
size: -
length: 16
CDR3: CASSPGTAARGEKLFF
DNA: TGTGCCAGCAGCCCCGGGACGGCAGCCAGAGGTGAAAAACTGTTTTTT